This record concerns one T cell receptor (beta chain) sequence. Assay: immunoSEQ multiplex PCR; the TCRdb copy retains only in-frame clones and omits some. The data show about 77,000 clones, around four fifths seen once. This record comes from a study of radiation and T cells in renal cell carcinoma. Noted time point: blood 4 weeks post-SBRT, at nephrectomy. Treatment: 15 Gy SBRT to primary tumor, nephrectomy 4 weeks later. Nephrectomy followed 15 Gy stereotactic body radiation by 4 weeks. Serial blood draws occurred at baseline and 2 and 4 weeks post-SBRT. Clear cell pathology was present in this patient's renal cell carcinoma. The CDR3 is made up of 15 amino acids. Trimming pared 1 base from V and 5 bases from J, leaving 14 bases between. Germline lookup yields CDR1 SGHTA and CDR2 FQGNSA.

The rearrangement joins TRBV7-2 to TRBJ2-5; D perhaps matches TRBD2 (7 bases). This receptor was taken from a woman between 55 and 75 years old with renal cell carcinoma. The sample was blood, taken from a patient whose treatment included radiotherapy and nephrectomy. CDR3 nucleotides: TGTGCCAGCAGCTTAGACGGGGGGCGGTGGGAGACCCAGTACTTC. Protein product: CASSLDGGRWETQYF.